Listed below are T cell receptor beta chains from one sample, sequenced in a study of CD8+ T cells in alopecia areata. Some clones are missing from TCRdb's copy, which holds only in-frame ones; the method was immunoSEQ multiplex PCR. The data show tens of thousands of clones, with 96% seen just once and around a quarter held by the top ten. The sample consisted of CD8+ T cells sorted from blood, taken at week 0. The receptors stem from a human donor with alopecia areata. Both conserved end residues are part of each CDR3. D genes are given only for firm matches. The listing skips clone size in some rows; elsewhere it reads once, few, many or a size class.

>TRBD1|TRBJ1-2|-|TRBV10-3
TGTGCCATCAGTGAGTCTCCGGGACAGGGGGCGTTTGGCTACACCTTC
CAISESPGQGAFGYTF
>TRBD2|TRBJ2-5|once|TRBV7-9
TGTGCCAGCAGCACAGGTGTGCTAGCGGGGGCAGAGCAAGAGACCCAGTACTTC
CASSTGVLAGAEQETQYF
>TRBD1|TRBJ2-7|-|TRBV29-1
TGCAGCGTCGAAACCCCAGGGACAGAGGAGACCTACGAGCAGTACTTC
CSVETPGTEETYEQYF
>-|TRBJ1-2|-|TRBV27
TGTGCCAGCAGACCACTGATCGACTATGGCTACACCTTC
CASRPLIDYGYTF
>-|TRBJ2-1|-|TRBV4-1
TGCGCCAGCAGCCAACTGGACAATGAGCAGTTCTTC
CASSQLDNEQFF
>-|TRBJ2-3|-|TRBV29-1
TGCAGCGTTGCCTTTAATACGCAGTATTTT
CSVAFNTQYF
>-|TRBJ2-3|-|TRBV19
TGTGCCAGTAGTATACGGCCAGATACGCAGTATTTT
CASSIRPDTQYF
>-|TRBJ2-5|once|TRBV6-6
TGTGCCAGCAGTTACTCGGTGGAGACCCAGTACTTC
CASSYSVETQYF
>-|TRBJ1-2|few|TRBV19
TGTGCCAGTAAGGACAGTCCCTATGGCTACACCTTC
CASKDSPYGYTF
>-|TRBJ1-2|once|TRBV27
TGTGCCAGCAGTCCATGGACGGGCCTGGATGGCTACACCTTC
CASSPWTGLDGYTF